Below are 5 T cell receptor beta chains sequenced from a single sample in a study of cytomegalovirus exposure and HLA in healthy donors. PCR employed 60 Vbeta and 13 Jbeta primers. Sequenced by immunoSEQ multiplex PCR; TCRdb stores in-frame clones only, minus some. The sample carries about 190,000 clones, just under 80% recorded once. The sequenced sample consisted of PBMCs. The source of these receptors is a young woman in good health and CMV-seropositive.

The V and J genes are TRBV6-6 and TRBJ2-5, with a possible D match to TRBD2 (6 bases). Germline V gene lookup returns CDR1 MNHNY and CDR2 SVGAGI (reference sequence). V was shortened by 8 bases and J by 4 bases, with 17 bases between the two germline ends. The CDR3 has 14 residues. The CDR3, as DNA: TGTGCCAGCTCCGGGACGGGGGTTGGAGAGACCCAGTACTTC. Protein sequence: CASSGTGVGETQYF.

The chain uses TRBV9 and TRBJ2-7; D is possibly TRBD1 (6 bases). The V gene lost 0 bases and the J gene lost 4 bases, with 17 bases spanning the gap. Per the germline V gene, CDR1 is SGDLS and CDR2 is YYNGEE. The CDR3 is made up of 16 amino acids. CDR3 in DNA: TGTGCCAGCAGCGTAGGGGATGCAGGGGTTTTATACGAGCAGTACTTC. Its translation is CASSVGDAGVLYEQYF.

This chain uses TRBV6-6 with TRBJ1-6; TRBD1 matches at 7 bases. CDR3 length: 16 amino acids. The germline gives CDR1 MNHNY, CDR2 SVGAGI (reference sequence). V lost 7 bases and J lost 10; bases outside the gene matches: 16. The CDR3 DNA follows: TGTGCCAGCAATTCATGGGAAACAGGGGCGTTATCACCCCTCCACTTT. It codes for CASNSWETGALSPLHF.

The chain joins TRBV6-6 to TRBJ1-2, with D unclear. The germline CDR1 and CDR2 sequences are MNHNY and SVGAGI (reference sequence). The CDR3 is 16 amino acids. V was pared by 0 bases and J by 8 bases, with 19 bases between. CDR3: CASSYSGSDVGFGYTF. The CDR3 DNA sequence: TGTGCCAGCAGTTACTCCGGGTCTGATGTAGGCTTCGGCTACACCTTC.

The CDR3 DNA follows: TGTGCCAGCAGCCGCCGGGACTCTCCCTACAATGAGCAGTTCTTC. It specifies CASSRRDSPYNEQFF. The genes are TRBV5-4 and TRBJ2-1; TRBD2 might be the D (6 bases). In germline, CDR1 is SGHNT, CDR2 YYREEE (reference sequence). V shed 4 bases and J shed 2 bases, with 13 bases lying between them. CDR3 length: 15 amino acids.